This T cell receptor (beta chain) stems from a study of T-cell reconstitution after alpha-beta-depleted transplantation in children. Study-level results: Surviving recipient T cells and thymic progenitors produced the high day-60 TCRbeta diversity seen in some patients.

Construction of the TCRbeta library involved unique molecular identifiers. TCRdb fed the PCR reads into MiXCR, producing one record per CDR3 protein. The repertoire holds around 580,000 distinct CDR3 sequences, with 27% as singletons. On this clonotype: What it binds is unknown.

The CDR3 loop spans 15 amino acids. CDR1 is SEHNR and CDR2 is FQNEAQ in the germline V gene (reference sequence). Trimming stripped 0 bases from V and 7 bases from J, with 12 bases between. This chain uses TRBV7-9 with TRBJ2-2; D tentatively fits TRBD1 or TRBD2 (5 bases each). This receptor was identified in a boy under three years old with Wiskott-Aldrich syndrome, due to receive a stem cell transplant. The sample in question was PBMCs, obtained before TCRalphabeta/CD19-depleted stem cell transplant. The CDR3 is CASSLAGTGIGELFF. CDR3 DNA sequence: TGTGCCAGCAGCTTAGCCGGGACGGGGATCGGGGAGCTGTTTTTT.